Listed below are T cell receptor beta chains from one sample, sequenced in a study of blood T cell repertoires in COVID-19. The protocol was immunoSEQ multiplex PCR, while the TCRdb copy is restricted to in-frame clones and leaves out a portion. This table holds tens of thousands of clones, approximately 82% found once. Sequenced sample: peripheral blood. Source of these receptors: a man in his fifties or sixties with acute or convalescent COVID-19. CDR3s include the opening cysteine and the closing phenylalanine or tryptophan. Fields, in order: CDR3 length, clone size, V gene, J gene, D gene, CDR3 protein. A D gene is named only where the DNA matches it firmly. Clone size appears in some rows only: once, few, many, or a class for an expanded clone.

length: 13
size: once
V: TRBV30
J: TRBJ1-2
D: -
CDR3: CAWTLAGRGGYTF

length: 15
size: -
V: TRBV3-1/TRBV3-2
J: TRBJ2-5
D: TRBD1
CDR3: CASSQDRTGGETQYF

length: 15
size: -
V: TRBV7-2
J: TRBJ1-6
D: -
CDR3: CASSPQGPYNSPLHF

length: 13
size: once
V: TRBV10-1
J: TRBJ1-3
D: TRBD1
CDR3: CASRQGPGNTIYF

length: 9
size: -
V: TRBV20-1
J: TRBJ1-2
D: -
CDR3: CSADYGYTF

length: 14
size: -
V: TRBV6-5
J: TRBJ2-7
D: -
CDR3: CASSPLTGTYEQYF

length: 15
size: -
V: TRBV19
J: TRBJ2-2
D: TRBD2
CDR3: CASSRGLEGTGELFF

length: 16
size: few
V: TRBV25-1
J: TRBJ2-5
D: -
CDR3: CASSEGRGTLQETQYF

length: 14
size: once
V: TRBV30
J: TRBJ2-1
D: TRBD2
CDR3: CAWRGLAGDGEQFF

length: 13
size: once
V: TRBV7-2
J: TRBJ2-3
D: -
CDR3: CASSFSGRDTQYF

length: 12
size: -
V: TRBV12-3/TRBV12-4
J: TRBJ2-7
D: -
CDR3: CASSPSSNEQYF

length: 14
size: -
V: TRBV7-2
J: TRBJ2-1
D: TRBD2
CDR3: CASKTSALHNEQFF

length: 18
size: -
V: TRBV18
J: TRBJ2-6
D: TRBD2
CDR3: CASSPERGTSSGANVLTF

length: 16
size: -
V: TRBV6-2/TRBV6-3
J: TRBJ2-4
D: -
CDR3: CASSSGGSAVKNIQYF